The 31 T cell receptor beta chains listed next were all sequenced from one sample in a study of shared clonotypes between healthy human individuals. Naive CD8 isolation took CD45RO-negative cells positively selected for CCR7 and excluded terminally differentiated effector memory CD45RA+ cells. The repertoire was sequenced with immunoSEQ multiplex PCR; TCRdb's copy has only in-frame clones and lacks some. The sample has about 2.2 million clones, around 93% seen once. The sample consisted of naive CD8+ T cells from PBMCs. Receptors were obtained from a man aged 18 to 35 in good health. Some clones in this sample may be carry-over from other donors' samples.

The CDR3 coding sequence is TGTGCCAGCAGCGCCCGAGGGACTAGCGGTCGCACAGATACGCAGTATTTT. Residues: CASSARGTSGRTDTQYF. This chain joins TRBV11-1 and TRBJ2-3, with TRBD2 matching 11 bases. V shed 5 bases, J shed 1 base, and the junction held 8 bases outside the gene matches. The CDR3 consists of 17 residues. CDR1 and CDR2 from the germline V gene are SGHAT and FQDESV (reference sequence). Together with reference TRBV11-1 and TRBJ2-3, the CDR3 gives the full variable domain: EAEVAQSPRYKITEKSQAVAFWCDPISGHATLYWYRQILGQGPELLVQFQDESVVDDSQLPKDRFSAERLKGVDSTLKIQPAELGDSAMYLCASSARGTSGRTDTQYFGPGTRLTVL.

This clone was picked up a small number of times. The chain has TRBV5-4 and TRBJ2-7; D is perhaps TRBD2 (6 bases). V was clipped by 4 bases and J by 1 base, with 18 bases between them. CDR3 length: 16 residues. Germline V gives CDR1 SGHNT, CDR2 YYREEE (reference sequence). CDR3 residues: CASSPGDGSRSYEQYF. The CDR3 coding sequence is TGTGCCAGCAGCCCGGGGGACGGGAGTAGGTCCTACGAGCAGTACTTC.

The CDR3 protein is CASSYSNGDTYEQYF. The CDR3 nucleotides read TGTGCCAGCAGTTACTCAAACGGGGACACCTACGAGCAGTACTTC. The chain uses TRBV6-5 and TRBJ2-7; a possible D gene is TRBD1 (6 bases). Between the trimmed V and J ends, which lost 0 bases and 2 bases, there was a span of 11 bases. There are 15 residues in the CDR3. The germline gives CDR1 MNHEY, CDR2 SVGAGI.

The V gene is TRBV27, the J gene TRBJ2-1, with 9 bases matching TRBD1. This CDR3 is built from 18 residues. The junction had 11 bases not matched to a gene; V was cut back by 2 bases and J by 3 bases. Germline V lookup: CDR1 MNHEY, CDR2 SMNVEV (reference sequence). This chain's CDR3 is CASSLKMGRDRVYNEQFF. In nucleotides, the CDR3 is TGTGCCAGCAGTTTAAAGATGGGGCGGGACAGGGTCTACAATGAGCAGTTCTTC.

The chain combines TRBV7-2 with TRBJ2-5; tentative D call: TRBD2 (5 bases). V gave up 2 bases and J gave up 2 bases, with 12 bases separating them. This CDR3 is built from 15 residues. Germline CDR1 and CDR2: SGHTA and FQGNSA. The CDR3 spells CASSLQRSKQETQYF. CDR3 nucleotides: TGTGCCAGCAGCTTACAGCGGTCTAAACAAGAGACCCAGTACTTC.

CDR3 sequence: CASSIDPDRGSYNEQFF. As DNA, the CDR3 is TGTGCCAGTAGTATAGACCCAGACAGGGGGTCCTACAATGAGCAGTTCTTC. The chain employs TRBV19 and TRBJ2-1; TRBD1 aligns across 9 bases. Trimming took 0 bases from V and 1 from J; bases not matched to a gene: 4. CDR1 LNHDA and CDR2 SQIVND come from the germline V gene (reference sequence). The CDR3 totals 17 residues.

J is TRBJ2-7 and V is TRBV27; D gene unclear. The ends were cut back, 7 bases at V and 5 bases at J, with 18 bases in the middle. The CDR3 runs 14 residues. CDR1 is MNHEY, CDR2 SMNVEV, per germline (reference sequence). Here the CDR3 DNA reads TGTGCCAGCAAGCCCCTCTTTGGAAACCACGAGCAGTACTTC. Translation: CASKPLFGNHEQYF.

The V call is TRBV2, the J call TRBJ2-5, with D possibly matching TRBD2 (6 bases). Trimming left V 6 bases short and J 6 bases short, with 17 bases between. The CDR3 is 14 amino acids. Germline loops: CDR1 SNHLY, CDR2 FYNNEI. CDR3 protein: CASSRPGREKTQYF. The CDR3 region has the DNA TGTGCCAGCAGCCGGCCCGGGAGAGAGAAGACCCAGTACTTC.

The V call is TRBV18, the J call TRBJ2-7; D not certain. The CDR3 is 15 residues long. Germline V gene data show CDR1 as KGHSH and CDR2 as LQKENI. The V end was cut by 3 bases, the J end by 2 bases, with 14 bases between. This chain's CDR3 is CASSPVGPKTYEQYF. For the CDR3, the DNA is TGTGCCAGCTCACCTGTTGGACCGAAAACCTACGAGCAGTACTTC.

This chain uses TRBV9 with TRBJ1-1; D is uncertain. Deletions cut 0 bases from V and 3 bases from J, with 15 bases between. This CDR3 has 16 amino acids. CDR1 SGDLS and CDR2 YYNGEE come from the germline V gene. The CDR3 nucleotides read TGTGCCAGCAGCGTAGAGGCCGCCCGAAGGGACACTGAAGCTTTCTTT. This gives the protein CASSVEAARRDTEAFF.

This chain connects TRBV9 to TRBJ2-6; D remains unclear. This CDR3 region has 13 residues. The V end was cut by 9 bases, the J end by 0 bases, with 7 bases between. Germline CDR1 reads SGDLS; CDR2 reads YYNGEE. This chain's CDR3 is CATKSSGANVLTF. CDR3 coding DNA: TGTGCCACCAAGAGCTCTGGGGCCAACGTCCTGACTTTC.

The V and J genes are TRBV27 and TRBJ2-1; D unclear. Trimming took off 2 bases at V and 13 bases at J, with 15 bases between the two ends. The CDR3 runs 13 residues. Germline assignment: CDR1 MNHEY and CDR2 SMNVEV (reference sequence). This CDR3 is CASSLTRFASQFF. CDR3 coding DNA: TGTGCCAGCAGTTTAACCCGGTTCGCGTCTCAGTTCTTC.

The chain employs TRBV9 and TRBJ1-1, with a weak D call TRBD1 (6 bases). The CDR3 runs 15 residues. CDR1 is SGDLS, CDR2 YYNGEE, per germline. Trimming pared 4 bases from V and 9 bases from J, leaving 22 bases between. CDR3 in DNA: TGTGCCAGCAGCCCCTTGGGGGCCCGGGGCCCCCAAGCTTTCTTT. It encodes CASSPLGARGPQAFF.

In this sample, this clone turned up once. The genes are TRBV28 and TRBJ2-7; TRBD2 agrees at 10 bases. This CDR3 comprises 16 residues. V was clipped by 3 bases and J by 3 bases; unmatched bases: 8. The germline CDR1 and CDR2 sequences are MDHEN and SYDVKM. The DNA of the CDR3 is TGTGCCAGCAGTTTCCGTAGCGGGAGGCCAAACTACGAGCAGTACTTC. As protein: CASSFRSGRPNYEQYF.

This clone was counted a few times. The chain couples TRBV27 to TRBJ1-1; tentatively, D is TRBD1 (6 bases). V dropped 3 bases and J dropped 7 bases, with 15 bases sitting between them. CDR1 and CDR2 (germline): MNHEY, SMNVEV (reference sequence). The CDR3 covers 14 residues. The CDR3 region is CASSFRDRFHEAFF. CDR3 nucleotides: TGTGCCAGCAGTTTCCGAGACAGGTTTCATGAAGCTTTCTTT.

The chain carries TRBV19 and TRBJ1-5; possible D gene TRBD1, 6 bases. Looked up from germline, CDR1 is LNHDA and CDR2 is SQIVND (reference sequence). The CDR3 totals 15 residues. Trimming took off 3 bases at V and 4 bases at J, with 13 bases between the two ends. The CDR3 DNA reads TGTGCCAGTAGTATCGCAGGGGCGGCTAATCAGCCCCAGCATTTT. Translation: CASSIAGAANQPQHF.

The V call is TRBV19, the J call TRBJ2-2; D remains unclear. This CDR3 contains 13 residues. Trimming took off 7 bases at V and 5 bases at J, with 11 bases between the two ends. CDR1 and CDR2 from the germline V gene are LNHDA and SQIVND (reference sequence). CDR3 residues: CASTILPTGELFF. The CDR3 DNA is TGTGCCAGTACCATCCTCCCAACCGGGGAGCTGTTTTTT.

The CDR3 spells CASSLSRANTEAFF. In DNA form, the CDR3 reads TGCGCCAGCAGCTTGTCGAGAGCGAACACTGAAGCTTTCTTT. V and J are TRBV5-1 and TRBJ1-1; no clear D. The CDR3 covers 14 residues. V was pared by 1 base and J by 1 base, with 8 bases between. Germline lookup yields CDR1 SGHRS and CDR2 YFSETQ.

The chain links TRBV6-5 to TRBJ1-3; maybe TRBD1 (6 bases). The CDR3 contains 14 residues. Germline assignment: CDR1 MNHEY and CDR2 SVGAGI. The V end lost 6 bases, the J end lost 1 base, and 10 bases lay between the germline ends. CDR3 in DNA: TGTGCCAGCAGCCAAGGGGGTTCTGGAAACACCATATATTTT. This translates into CASSQGGSGNTIYF.

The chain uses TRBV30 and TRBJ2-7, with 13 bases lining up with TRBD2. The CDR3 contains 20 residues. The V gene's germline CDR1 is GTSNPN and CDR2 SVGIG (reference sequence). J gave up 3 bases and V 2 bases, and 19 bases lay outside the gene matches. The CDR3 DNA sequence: TGTGCCTGGAGTACCCCTCACCCGGGACTAGCGGGACCAAGGGACTACGAGCAGTACTTC. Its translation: CAWSTPHPGLAGPRDYEQYF.

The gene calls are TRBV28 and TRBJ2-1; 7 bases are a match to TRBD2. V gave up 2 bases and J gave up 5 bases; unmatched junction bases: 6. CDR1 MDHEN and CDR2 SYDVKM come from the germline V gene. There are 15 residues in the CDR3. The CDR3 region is CASSLLVLADNEQFF. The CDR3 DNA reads TGTGCCAGCAGTTTACTGGTTCTAGCGGACAATGAGCAGTTCTTC.

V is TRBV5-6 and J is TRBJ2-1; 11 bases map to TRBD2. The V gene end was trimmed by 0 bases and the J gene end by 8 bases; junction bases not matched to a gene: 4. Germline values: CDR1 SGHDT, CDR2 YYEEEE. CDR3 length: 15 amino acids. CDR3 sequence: CASSLEASGRYEQFF. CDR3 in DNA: TGTGCCAGCAGCTTGGAGGCTAGCGGGAGGTATGAGCAGTTCTTC.

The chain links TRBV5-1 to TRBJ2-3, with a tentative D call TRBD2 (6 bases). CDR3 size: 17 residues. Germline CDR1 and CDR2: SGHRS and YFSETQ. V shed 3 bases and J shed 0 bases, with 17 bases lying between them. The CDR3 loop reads CASSWAGTQLSTDTQYF. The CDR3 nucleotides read TGCGCCAGCAGCTGGGCGGGGACCCAGCTTAGCACAGATACGCAGTATTTT. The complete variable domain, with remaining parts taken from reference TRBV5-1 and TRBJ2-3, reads KAGVTQTPRYLIKTRGQQVTLSCSPISGHRSVSWYQQTPGQGLQFLFEYFSETQRNKGNFPGRFSGRQFSNSRSEMNVSTLELGDSALYLCASSWAGTQLSTDTQYFGPGTRLTVL.

The CDR3 DNA sequence: TGTGCCAGCAGTTTCCCCCAGGCAGGGGGCTCCTACAATGAGCAGTTCTTC. Translation gives CASSFPQAGGSYNEQFF. This sequence joins TRBV28 and TRBJ2-1; 7 bases agree with TRBD1. After removal of 3 bases from V and 0 bases from J, the junction contained 8 bases not matched to a gene. The CDR3 spans 17 residues. CDR1 is MDHEN and CDR2 is SYDVKM in the germline V gene.

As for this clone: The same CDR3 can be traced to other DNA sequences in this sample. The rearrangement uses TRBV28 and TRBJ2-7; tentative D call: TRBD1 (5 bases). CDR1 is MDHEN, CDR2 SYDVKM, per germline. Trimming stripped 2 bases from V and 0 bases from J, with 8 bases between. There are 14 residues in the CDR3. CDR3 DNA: TGTGCCAGCAGTTTAAGGGGTCTCTCCTACGAGCAGTACTTC. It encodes CASSLRGLSYEQYF.

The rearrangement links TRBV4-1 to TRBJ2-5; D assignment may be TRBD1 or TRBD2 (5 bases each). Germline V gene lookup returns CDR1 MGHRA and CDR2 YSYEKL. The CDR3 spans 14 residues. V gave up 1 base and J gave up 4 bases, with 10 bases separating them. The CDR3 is CASSQVGETETQYF. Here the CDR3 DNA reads TGCGCCAGCAGCCAAGTGGGGGAGACAGAGACCCAGTACTTC.

The CDR3 region is CASSPLTSKPEQYF. The CDR3 bases are TGTGCCAGCAGTCCCCTCACTAGTAAGCCGGAGCAGTACTTC. The chain recombines TRBV27 with TRBJ2-7, with D maybe TRBD2 (5 bases). CDR1 and CDR2 (germline): MNHEY, SMNVEV (reference sequence). The CDR3 sequence is 14 residues long. Trimming took off 5 bases at V and 7 bases at J, with 18 bases between the two ends.

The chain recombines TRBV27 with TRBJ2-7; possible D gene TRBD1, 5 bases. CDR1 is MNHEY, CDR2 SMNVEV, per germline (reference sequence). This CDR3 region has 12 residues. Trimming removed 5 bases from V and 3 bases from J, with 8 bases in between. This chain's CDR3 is CASSRTIYEQYF. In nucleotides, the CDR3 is TGTGCCAGCAGTCGGACAATCTACGAGCAGTACTTC.

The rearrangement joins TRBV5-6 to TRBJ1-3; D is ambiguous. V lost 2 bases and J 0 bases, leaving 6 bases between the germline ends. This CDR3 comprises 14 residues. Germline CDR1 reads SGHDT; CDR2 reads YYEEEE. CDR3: CASSFESSGNTIYF. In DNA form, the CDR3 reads TGTGCCAGCAGCTTTGAGAGCTCTGGAAACACCATATATTTT.

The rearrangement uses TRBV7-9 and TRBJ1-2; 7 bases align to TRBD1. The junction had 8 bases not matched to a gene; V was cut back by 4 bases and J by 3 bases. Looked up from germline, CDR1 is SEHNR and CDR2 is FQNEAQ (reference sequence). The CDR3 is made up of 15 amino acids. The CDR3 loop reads CASSSSEGGDYGYTF. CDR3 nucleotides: TGTGCCAGCAGCTCGTCCGAAGGGGGCGACTATGGCTACACCTTC.

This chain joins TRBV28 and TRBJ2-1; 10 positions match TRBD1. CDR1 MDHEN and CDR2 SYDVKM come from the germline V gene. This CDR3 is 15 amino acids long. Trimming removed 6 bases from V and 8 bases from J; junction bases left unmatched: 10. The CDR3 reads CASRNPGTGVHEQFF. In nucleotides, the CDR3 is TGTGCCAGCAGGAACCCCGGGACAGGGGTCCATGAGCAGTTCTTC.